This T cell receptor (beta chain) was recovered during a study of blood T cell repertoires in COVID-19. Data came from immunoSEQ multiplex PCR; TCRdb stores just in-frame clones and leaves some out. Of 240,000 or so clones detected, 80% to 90% appear once; the ten largest clones hold 6.5% to 8.5%. This TCR was recovered from a woman aged 80 or over with COVID-19, enrolled during active disease. Specimen: peripheral blood.

For the CDR3, the DNA is TGTGCCAGCAGTCTCTTAAATCAGCCCCAGCATTTT. Its translation: CASSLLNQPQHF. The rearrangement joins TRBV4-2 to TRBJ1-5; D unresolved. The CDR3 contains 12 residues. V gave up 6 bases and J gave up 4 bases, with 7 bases separating them. Germline values: CDR1 LGHNA, CDR2 YNFKEQ.